The 5 T cell receptor beta chains in this list originate from one sample, sequenced in a study of blood T cell repertoires in COVID-19. Assay: immunoSEQ multiplex PCR; the TCRdb copy retains only in-frame clones and omits some. The sample carries 30,000 to 40,000 clones, roughly 86% recorded once. What was sequenced was peripheral blood. These receptors were taken from a human donor with active COVID-19. The donor label of this sample is uncertain.

The V gene is TRBV6-5, the J gene TRBJ1-2; 7 positions match TRBD1. Germline trimming cut 6 bases from V and 4 bases from J; bases unmatched to any gene: 8. The CDR3 sequence is 14 residues long. CDR1 is MNHEY and CDR2 is SVGAGI in the germline V gene. CDR3 protein: CASSLRQGRYGYTF. CDR3 bases: TGTGCCAGCAGCCTCCGACAGGGCCGCTATGGCTACACCTTC.

The chain combines TRBV14 with TRBJ1-2; perhaps TRBD1 as D (5 bases). The germline V gene encodes CDR1 SGHDN and CDR2 FVKESK. V lost 4 bases, J lost 8 bases, and 23 bases lay in between. The CDR3 is 16 residues long. The CDR3 nucleotides read TGTGCCAGCAGCCTCGGGGGTCAGGGAGGTTTGCCCGGCTACACCTTC. It codes for CASSLGGQGGLPGYTF.

The rearrangement uses TRBV3-1 (or the pseudogene TRBV3-2) and TRBJ1-1, with 7 bases that match TRBD1. V trimming: 1 base; J trimming: 11 bases; junction bases outside the gene matches: 7. Germline V gene data show CDR1 as LGHDT and CDR2 as YNNKEL (reference sequence). The CDR3 contains 13 residues. The CDR3 here is CASSQGVRGNAFF. DNA for the CDR3: TGTGCCAGCAGCCAAGGAGTCAGGGGGAATGCTTTCTTT.

The gene calls are TRBV19 and TRBJ2-7, with D possibly TRBD1 on 7 matching bases. Germline-derived CDR1 and CDR2 are LNHDA and SQIVND (reference sequence). The CDR3 has 13 residues. The germline V and J ends were trimmed by 8 bases and 3 bases, with 14 bases remaining between them. CDR3 amino acids: CASGRGVNYEQYF. CDR3 DNA: TGTGCCAGTGGCAGGGGGGTTAACTACGAGCAGTACTTC. Based on the CDR3 plus reference TRBV19 and TRBJ2-7, the full variable domain is DGGITQSPKYLFRKEGQNVTLSCEQNLNHDAMYWYRQDPGQGLRLIYYSQIVNDFQKGDIAEGYSVSREKKESFPLTVTSAQKNPTAFYLCASGRGVNYEQYFGPGTRLTVT.

This clone was detected only once. Other DNA sequences in this specimen translate into the identical CDR3. V gene TRBV28 combines with J gene TRBJ1-5; TRBD1 agrees at 9 bases. Per germline, CDR1 MDHEN and CDR2 SYDVKM. Trimming took 5 bases from V and 7 from J; bases not matched to a gene: 6. The CDR3 is 14 amino acids. This CDR3 is CASSQTGGGQPQHF. CDR3 DNA: TGTGCCAGCAGTCAAACAGGGGGCGGCCAGCCCCAGCATTTT.